This T cell receptor beta chain was captured in a study of PD-L1 blockade in urothelial cancer. Looking at the study overall: There were a median of about 150,000 T cells in blood samples.

Per the germline V gene, CDR1 is KGHSH and CDR2 is LQKENI. V lost 3 bases and J 11 bases, leaving 13 bases between the germline ends. This CDR3 contains 13 residues. As for time point: pretreatment peripheral blood. Spiking each PCR with synthetic TCR analog templates was performed. Produced via immunoSEQ multiplex PCR; TCRdb's table is partial and in-frame only. Of tens of thousands of clones listed, approximately 84% are singletons. This chain uses TRBV18 with TRBJ1-4; D gene unclear. This sequence was found in a man between 60 and 75 years old with urothelial cancer. The sample in question was PBMCs, obtained around atezolizumab (anti-PD-L1) treatment. CDR3 DNA: TGTGCCAGCTCACCGACTTCTGTTGCCAAACTGTTTTTT. Its protein is CASSPTSVAKLFF.